Described below is a single TCR beta chain sequence and its context. This sequence may be a read error, since a much larger clone differs from it by one base. TCRdb re-called the PCR reads through MiXCR, storing one row per CDR3 protein. The data hold about 320,000 distinct CDR3 sequences, with roughly a quarter observed a single time. These data are taken from a study of molecular identifiers for immune sequencing clone quantification. CDR1 is SEHNR and CDR2 is FQNEAQ in the germline V gene (reference sequence). The CDR3 is made up of 17 amino acids. Deletions cut 4 bases from V and 5 bases from J, with 21 bases between.

The receptor comes from a human donor in good health. Some libraries in this study had Jurkat cell RNA spiked in. Sequenced: naive CD8+ T cells from blood, with Jurkat cell RNA spiked in. Documented subset: FACS-sorted CD8+CD4-CCR7+CD45RA+ naive T cells. V gene TRBV7-9 combines with J gene TRBJ2-1; D gene unclear. This chain's CDR3 is CASSYSSTFSYNNEQFF. The CDR3 region has the DNA TGTGCCAGCAGCTACTCCTCCACCTTCTCCTACAACAATGAGCAGTTCTTC.